One TCR beta chain is described in this entry. Its antigen is not yet known. No much larger clone is present one base from it, and per-base qualities are unavailable. This entry belongs to a study of CD8 T cells in Susac syndrome (dated by TCRdb to the late 2010s). Describing the broader study: Among the Susac syndrome patients who were sequenced, clinically active disease was present in six and clinical remission was observed in fewer than 10. The study used repertoire sequencing to test whether antigen drove CD8+ T cell activation and differentiation in Susac syndrome. At blood withdrawal, Susac syndrome patients were either therapy-naive, taking corticosteroids (in some cases with IVIg as well), or taking IVIg alone.

The research as a whole found: The study acknowledged that relatively few individuals were included in the TCR sequencing and HLA analysis. In the CD4+ T cell repertoire of Susac syndrome patients, clonal expansion was not detected.

High-throughput TCR beta sequencing profiled peripheral blood CD8+ and CD4+ T cells from healthy donors, Susac syndrome patients and multiple sclerosis patients. Susac syndrome patients met recently defined diagnostic criteria for definite or probable disease. Bulk CD8+ and CD4+ T cells were purified magnetically by negative isolation, whereas CD8+ TEMRA cells were enriched by FACS. Blood was drawn into EDTA tubes, processed within 24 hours, and PBMCs were isolated by density gradient centrifugation. PBMCs intended for TCR sequencing were cryopreserved in liquid nitrogen and thawed later in a water bath at 37 degrees C. The sorted or isolated CD4+, CD8+ and CD8+ TEMRA cells had a purity of 90% or higher. RNA was extracted with the RNeasy kit and roughly 0.45 to 1 ug was reverse transcribed using random hexamers. The immunoSEQ multiplex PCR assay, covering 54 Vbeta and 13 Jbeta segments, was used to amplify TCR beta CDR3 regions. PCR amplification bias was corrected by using a synthetic template baseline for primer optimization and computational correction. As for the authors' bioinformatics: Reads were annotated to V, D and J genes according to IMGT and were analyzed with immunoSEQ Analyzer, with only productive sequences retained. Clonality was calculated as one minus the Shannon entropy normalized by log2 of the number of productive unique sequences. Public and private clones were assessed among the 100 most prevalent clones of each patient and control. Susac-specific clones were defined as absent from healthy and MS cohorts, 1052 published viral clones and other ImmuneACCESS disease sequences. The raw public data were reprocessed by TCRdb itself: fastp quality trimming at Q25, MiXCR clonotype calling, in-frame beta chains only. CDR3 protein sequences are deduplicated, and each keeps its most common genes and DNA. TCRdb, not the authors, supplied the V and J calls. The sample table lists under 250,000 distinct CDR3 sequences, approximately 94% of them with a count of one. The ten largest clones capture under 0.2% of the sample.

CDR3 length: 11 amino acids, cysteine to phenylalanine. Of all the DNA, just the CDR3 is kept, 33 bases in frame from base 1. Per the germline V gene (reference sequence), DFQATT is the CDR1 and SNEGSKA is the CDR2. V and J lose 0 bases and 5 bases, and a span of 5 bases separates them. The sequence joins TRBV20-1 to TRBJ2-7, with the D segment identity uncertain. Sequenced sample: CD4+ T cells from PBMCs. The receptor's source is a human donor with Susac syndrome. The DNA sequence is TGCAGTGCTAGAGATTTCGACGAGCAGTACTTC. It translates to CSARDFDEQYF.